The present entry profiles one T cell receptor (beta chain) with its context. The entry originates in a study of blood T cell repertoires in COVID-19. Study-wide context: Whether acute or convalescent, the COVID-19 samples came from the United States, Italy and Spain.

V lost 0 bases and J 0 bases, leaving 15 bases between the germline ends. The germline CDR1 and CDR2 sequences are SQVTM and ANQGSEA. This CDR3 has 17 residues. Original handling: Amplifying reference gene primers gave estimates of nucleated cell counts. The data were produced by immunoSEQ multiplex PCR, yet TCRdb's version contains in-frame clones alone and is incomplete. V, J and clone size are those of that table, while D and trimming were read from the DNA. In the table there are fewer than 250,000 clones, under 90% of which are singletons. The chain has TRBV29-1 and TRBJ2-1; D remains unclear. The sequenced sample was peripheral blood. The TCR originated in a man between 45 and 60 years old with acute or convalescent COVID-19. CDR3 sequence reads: CSVEDPNSADSYNEQFF. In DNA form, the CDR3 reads TGCAGCGTTGAAGATCCGAACTCGGCGGACTCCTACAATGAGCAGTTCTTC.